This T cell receptor (beta chain) was captured in a study of blood T cell repertoires in COVID-19. The overall study: PBMCs, B-cell-depleted T cells, or T cells were the source of the cDNA or gDNA that made up the material.

Methods used by the authors: It was from reference gene primer amplification that nucleated cell counts were estimated. Some clones are missing from TCRdb's copy, which holds only in-frame ones; the method was immunoSEQ multiplex PCR. For V, J and clone size, that table is used; D and trimming come from the DNA. Among 300,000 to 400,000 clones, 86% were seen once, and the ten largest hold about 4.2%. Germline assignment: CDR1 LNHNV and CDR2 YYDKDF (reference sequence). V was shortened by 0 bases and J by 5 bases, with 16 bases between the two germline ends. The length of the CDR3 is 17 residues. Cohorts were based on clinical histories the participants reported.

This sequence originates from a woman aged 40 to 55 with acute COVID-19. The chain has TRBV15 and TRBJ1-4; no firm D call. Sequencing was performed on PBMCs or T cells enriched from blood (not recorded which). As DNA, the CDR3 is TGTGCCACCAGCAGAGATTTGGCAACCGCCCAGAATGAAAAACTGTTTTTT. This sequence encodes CATSRDLATAQNEKLFF. Complete variable domain (other parts from reference TRBV15 and TRBJ1-4): DAMVIQNPRYQVTQFGKPVTLSCSQTLNHNVMYWYQQKSSQAPKLLFHYYDKDFNNEADTPDNFQSRRPNTSFCFLDIRSPGLGDTAMYLCATSRDLATAQNEKLFFGSGTQLSVL.